Shown below are 15 T cell receptor beta chains from a single sample sequenced in a study of sequential checkpoint blockade in melanoma. The sample's treatment: randomized to nivolumab then ipilimumab (arm A) or the reverse (arm B). The protocol was immunoSEQ multiplex PCR, while the TCRdb copy is restricted to in-frame clones and leaves out a portion. Of tens of thousands of clones in the sample, about 83% are singletons; the top ten hold roughly a sixth. The sample here was CD8+ T cells sorted from blood (inferred from file names), taken from a patient given nivolumab and ipilimumab in sequence. The receptors were gathered from a human donor with melanoma.

V and J are TRBV6-1 and TRBJ2-1; no definite D call. The CDR3 totals 12 residues. Germline V gene lookup returns CDR1 MNHNS and CDR2 SASEGT. Trimming stripped 8 bases from V and 3 bases from J, with 8 bases between. CDR3 protein: CASLGRYNEQFF. The CDR3 DNA reads as TGTGCCAGCCTGGGCCGCTACAATGAGCAGTTCTTC.

This chain joins TRBV27 and TRBJ2-1; 9 bases are shared with TRBD2. V was clipped by 4 bases and J by 5 bases; unmatched bases: 6. CDR1 is MNHEY and CDR2 is SMNVEV in the germline V gene (reference sequence). The CDR3 length is 15 residues. CDR3 sequence reads: CASSSRGRANNEQFF. CDR3 DNA sequence: TGTGCCAGCAGTTCTCGCGGGAGGGCGAACAATGAGCAGTTCTTC.

In its sample, this clone is medium-sized. The genes are TRBV14 and TRBJ2-7; perhaps TRBD1 as D (5 bases). Between the trimmed V and J ends, which lost 2 bases and 0 bases, there was a span of 8 bases. The CDR3 totals 14 residues. CDR1 is SGHDN and CDR2 is FVKESK in the germline V gene. This CDR3 is CASSQWGSSYEQYF. Here the CDR3 DNA reads TGTGCCAGCAGCCAATGGGGCAGCTCCTACGAGCAGTACTTC. The entire variable domain, with the rest obtained from reference TRBV14 and TRBJ2-7, is as follows: EAGVTQFPSHSVIEKGQTVTLRCDPISGHDNLYWYRRVMGKEIKFLLHFVKESKQDESGMPNNRFLAERTGGTYSTLKVQPAELEDSGVYFCASSQWGSSYEQYFGPGTRLTVT.

The chain links TRBV5-5 to TRBJ2-7, with D possibly matching TRBD1 (6 bases). This CDR3 has 17 amino acids. Deletions cut 3 bases from V and 0 bases from J, with 19 bases between. Germline lookup yields CDR1 SGHKS and CDR2 YYEKEE (reference sequence). CDR3 nucleotides: TGTGCCAGCAGCTACGGAACCGGGACACTAAGCTCCTACGAGCAGTACTTC. This translates into CASSYGTGTLSSYEQYF.

The chain couples TRBV6-6 to TRBJ2-7; D is perhaps TRBD2 (6 bases). V lost 6 bases, J lost 2 bases, and 11 bases lay in between. CDR3 size: 13 residues. Germline loops: CDR1 MNHNY, CDR2 SVGAGI (reference sequence). In DNA form, the CDR3 reads TGTGCCAGCAGGTCCAGACTAGCCTACGAGCAGTACTTC. Protein product: CASRSRLAYEQYF.

This chain links TRBV6-5 with TRBJ2-7; D remains unclear. Germline CDR1 is MNHEY and CDR2 is SVGAGI. Trimming removed 11 bases from V and 0 bases from J, with 11 bases in between. The length of the CDR3 is 12 residues. Here the CDR3 reads CAAHLSSYEQYF. The CDR3 nucleotides are TGTGCCGCCCACCTGAGCTCCTACGAGCAGTACTTC.

This clone was counted once. This chain uses TRBV9 with TRBJ2-1, with a weak D call TRBD2 (6 bases). The CDR3 extends over 13 amino acids. Germline V gene lookup returns CDR1 SGDLS and CDR2 YYNGEE. Trimming pared 0 bases from V and 15 bases from J, leaving 16 bases between. DNA for the CDR3: TGTGCCAGCAGCGTAGGTCACCCGGGAGTGCCGTTCTTC. This gives the protein CASSVGHPGVPFF.

This chain uses TRBV7-2 with TRBJ2-1; possible D gene TRBD2, 5 bases. The germline V gene has CDR1 SGHTA and CDR2 FQGNSA. The V end lost 5 bases, the J end lost 2 bases, and 16 bases lay between the germline ends. The CDR3 runs to 16 residues. CDR3 in DNA: TGTGCCAGCAGCGCTCGCGCCCTAGCTCCCTACAATGAGCAGTTCTTC. This sequence encodes CASSARALAPYNEQFF.

The gene calls are TRBV10-3 and TRBJ2-2; the D is unclear. Between the trimmed V and J ends, which lost 7 bases and 5 bases, there was a span of 8 bases. Germline CDR1 ENHRY, CDR2 SYGVKD. The CDR3 consists of 12 residues. CDR3 region: CAIMPETGELFF. CDR3 in DNA: TGTGCCATCATGCCGGAGACCGGGGAGCTGTTTTTT.

The rearrangement joins TRBV5-4 to TRBJ1-1, with 7 bases aligning to TRBD1. CDR1 SGHNT and CDR2 YYREEE come from the germline V gene (reference sequence). This CDR3 has 17 residues. J gave up 0 bases and V 5 bases, and 13 bases lay outside the gene matches. CDR3 in DNA: TGTGCCAGCAGTTTTGCACCGGGACAGCTGATGAACACTGAAGCTTTCTTT. Protein: CASSFAPGQLMNTEAFF.

This clone has just a few counts. The V and J genes are TRBV7-9 and TRBJ2-4; D might be TRBD1 (7 bases). CDR1 and CDR2 (germline): SEHNR, FQNEAQ (reference sequence). The germline V and J ends were trimmed by 5 bases and 3 bases, with 20 bases remaining between them. There are 17 residues in the CDR3. CDR3 sequence: CASSGNRGGLDKNIQYF. In DNA form, the CDR3 reads TGTGCCAGCAGCGGAAACAGGGGAGGTTTGGACAAAAACATTCAGTACTTC. Complete variable domain (other parts from reference TRBV7-9 and TRBJ2-4): DTGVSQNPRHKITKRGQNVTFRCDPISEHNRLYWYRQTLGQGPEFLTYFQNEAQLEKSRLLSDRFSAERPKGSFSTLEIQRTEQGDSAMYLCASSGNRGGLDKNIQYFGAGTRLSVL.

The gene calls are TRBV6-5 and TRBJ2-1; tentatively, D is TRBD1 (7 bases). The V gene's germline CDR1 is MNHEY and CDR2 SVGAGI. The CDR3 contains 14 residues. Trimming removed 6 bases from V and 9 bases from J, with 18 bases in between. The CDR3 spells CASRQGGGASEQFF. The CDR3 nucleotides are TGTGCCAGCAGACAAGGAGGGGGCGCGAGTGAGCAGTTCTTC.

The DNA of the CDR3 is TGTGCCAGCAGTCCCCCCCTACCGAGTAGCGAGAGCACAGATACGCAGTATTTT. Encoded protein: CASSPPLPSSESTDTQYF. J is TRBJ2-3 and V is TRBV27, with a tentative D call TRBD2 (5 bases). The CDR3 has 18 amino acids. V lost 5 bases and J 0 bases, leaving 21 bases between the germline ends. Germline V CDR1 and CDR2: MNHEY, SMNVEV (reference sequence).

The chain uses TRBV6-8 and TRBJ2-7; the D gene is possibly TRBD2 (5 bases). The length of the CDR3 is 14 residues. The germline V and J ends were trimmed by 4 bases and 2 bases, with 12 bases remaining between them. Germline V CDR1 and CDR2: MNHGY, SAAAGT. This CDR3 reads CASSFVEGTYEQYF. CDR3 bases: TGTGCCAGCAGTTTCGTAGAGGGAACCTACGAGCAGTACTTC.

The chain carries TRBV7-9 and TRBJ2-2, with 9 bases that match TRBD1. V shed 4 bases and J 6 bases; nucleotides not matched to a gene: 12. Germline values: CDR1 SEHNR, CDR2 FQNEAQ (reference sequence). The CDR3 spans 17 residues. CDR3 residues: CASSSHRDRVFSGELFF. The CDR3 coding sequence is TGTGCCAGCAGCTCGCACCGGGACAGGGTATTCTCCGGGGAGCTGTTTTTT.